What follows are 2 T cell receptor beta chains derived from one specimen sequenced in a study of T-cell reconstitution after alpha-beta-depleted transplantation in children. The TCRbeta library incorporated unique molecular identifiers. TCRdb analysed the PCR reads with MiXCR anew, one entry per CDR3 protein. This table has about 230,000 distinct CDR3 sequences, 8% to 10% appearing once. This specimen consisted of PBMCs from the stem cell graft donor, obtained from the stem cell graft. All receptors come from a human donor who donated a stem cell graft to a child with acute lymphoblastic leukemia.

V and J are TRBV4-1 and TRBJ2-3; 8 bases align to TRBD2. Germline CDR1 and CDR2: MGHRA and YSYEKL. Trimming at V came to 4 bases and at J to 1 base, leaving 7 bases not matched to a gene. This CDR3 is 16 amino acids long. CDR3 DNA sequence: TGCGCCAGCAGCCGGGCGGGGGGAACAGGCACAGATACGCAGTATTTT. Translated: CASSRAGGTGTDTQYF.

This clonotype was detected many times. The chain is built from TRBV7-8 and TRBJ2-7, with 8 positions matching TRBD1. In germline, CDR1 is SGHVS, CDR2 FQNEAQ. CDR3 length equals 16 residues. With V trimmed by 1 base and J by 0 bases, 5 bases remained unmatched. The CDR3 region has the DNA TGTGCCAGCAGCTTAGAGTACAGGGGGAGCTCCTACGAGCAGTACTTC. Translating it yields CASSLEYRGSSYEQYF.